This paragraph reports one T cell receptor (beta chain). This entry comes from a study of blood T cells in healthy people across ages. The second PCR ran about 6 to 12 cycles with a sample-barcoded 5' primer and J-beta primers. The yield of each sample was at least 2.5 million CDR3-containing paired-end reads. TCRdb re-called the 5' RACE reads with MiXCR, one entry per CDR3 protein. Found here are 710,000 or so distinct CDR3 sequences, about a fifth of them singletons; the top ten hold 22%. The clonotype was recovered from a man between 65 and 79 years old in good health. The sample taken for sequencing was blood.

CDR3: CASSSGGAVWRNEQFF. The CDR3 DNA reads as TGTGCCAGTAGTAGCGGGGGGGCGGTCTGGAGGAATGAGCAGTTCTTC. The rearrangement uses TRBV19 and TRBJ2-1, with 9 bases matching TRBD2. Germline CDR1 reads LNHDA; CDR2 reads SQIVND (reference sequence). The CDR3 has 16 residues. With 4 bases clipped from V and 7 bases from J, the junction kept 11 bases outside the gene matches.